Below, 16 T cell receptor beta chains from the same sample are listed, as sequenced in a study of T cells in Graves' hyperthyroidism and ophthalmopathy. It was RNA transcripts that yielded the amplified TCR beta CDR3 regions. The HTBI primer set was used in a first-round RT-PCR of the TCR CDR3. TCRdb used MiXCR to reprocess the multiplex PCR reads, holding one entry per CDR3 protein. The sample holds a few hundred thousand distinct CDR3 sequences, over 13% seen once. Sample: blood. The receptors stem from a young woman with Graves' hyperthyroidism.

Only a few counts were recorded for this clonotype. The chain combines TRBV5-1 with TRBJ1-2; D is undetermined. CDR1 and CDR2 from the germline V gene are SGHRS and YFSETQ. V gave up 4 bases and J gave up 4 bases, with 11 bases separating them. The CDR3 loop spans 13 amino acids. The CDR3 coding sequence is TGCGCCAGCAGCCCCTCAAACGTCTATGGCTACACCTTC. It codes for CASSPSNVYGYTF.

This clonotype was counted ten times or more. V is TRBV20-1 and J is TRBJ2-5, with 11 bases matching TRBD2. CDR3 length equals 16 residues. Trimming at V came to 1 base and at J to 5 bases, leaving 9 bases not matched to a gene. Germline V gene sequence: CDR1 DFQATT, CDR2 SNEGSKA (reference sequence). CDR3 amino acids: CSARVDSGRAKETQYF. DNA for the CDR3: TGCAGTGCTAGAGTCGATAGCGGGAGGGCGAAGGAGACCCAGTACTTC.

This clonotype was recorded a few times. A read error is likely, as this CDR3 ends without the conserved phenylalanine or tryptophan. The chain is built from TRBV10-3 and TRBJ1-1, with 10 bases identical to TRBD1. The CDR3 length is 13 residues. Germline CDR1 and CDR2: ENHRY and SYGVKD. V dropped 10 bases and J dropped 6; count of bases not matched to a gene: 8. As DNA, the CDR3 is TGTGCCACCTTGGACAGGGGGATAGCTGAAGCTTTCCTT. Its protein is CATLDRGIAEAFL.

The chain recombines TRBV20-1 with TRBJ1-1; 9 bases line up with TRBD1. V dropped 5 bases and J dropped 4; count of bases not matched to a gene: 5. This CDR3 region has 13 residues. The germline V gene has CDR1 DFQATT and CDR2 SNEGSKA (reference sequence). The CDR3 coding sequence is TGCAGTGCTGTGGGGACAGGGTCCACTGAAGCTTTCTTT. Amino acid sequence: CSAVGTGSTEAFF.

This clonotype was observed at least ten times. J is TRBJ1-2 and V is TRBV3-1; 10 bases agree with TRBD1. CDR1 and CDR2 from the germline V gene are LGHDT and YNNKEL (reference sequence). The CDR3 extends over 15 amino acids. The V and J ends lost 0 bases and 6 bases, in that order; junction bases with no gene match: 4. The CDR3 DNA reads TGTGCCAGCAGCCAAGAGGCGACAGGGGGCAATGGCTACACCTTC. It encodes CASSQEATGGNGYTF.

This clonotype was seen only a few times. This sequence joins TRBV6-1 and TRBJ2-1; 12 bases fit TRBD2. The J segment lost 9 bases and the V segment lost 6 bases, leaving 3 bases of the junction unmatched. The CDR3 loop spans 13 amino acids. The germline gives CDR1 MNHNS, CDR2 SASEGT. The CDR3 bases are TGTGCCAGCAGGGAGACTAGCGGGAGTGAGCAGTTCTTC. Its translation is CASRETSGSEQFF.

This clonotype was seen only a few times. The V call is TRBV6-1, the J call TRBJ1-5; D call uncertain. The CDR3 runs 10 residues. V dropped 9 bases and J dropped 7 bases, with 7 bases sitting between them. Germline assignment: CDR1 MNHNS and CDR2 SASEGT. CDR3 coding DNA: TGTGCCAGTGGGGTGCAGCCCCAGCATTTT. As protein: CASGVQPQHF.

This clonotype occurred a few times. CDR3 sequence (DNA): TGTGCCAGCAGCTTTCCGGGACTAGAGGGTGGTGGGCAGTTCTTC. Its translation: CASSFPGLEGGGQFF. V gene TRBV7-2 combines with J gene TRBJ2-1, with 8 bases aligning to TRBD2. Germline V lookup: CDR1 SGHTA, CDR2 FQGNSA. The CDR3 runs 15 residues. With V trimmed by 3 bases and J by 12 bases, 13 bases remained unmatched.

The table lists this clonotype with a few counts. The chain links TRBV7-3 to TRBJ1-2; D might be TRBD1 (5 bases). Germline lookup yields CDR1 SGHTA and CDR2 FQGTGA. V lost 4 bases and J 8 bases, leaving 20 bases between the germline ends. The CDR3 loop spans 15 amino acids. CDR3 sequence (DNA): TGTGCCAGCAGCTCCAACGCGGGGGAGCTGGGAGGCTACACCTTC. This encodes CASSSNAGELGGYTF.

The chain joins TRBV11-1 to TRBJ1-1; 8 positions agree with TRBD1. Germline V gives CDR1 SGHAT, CDR2 FQDESV (reference sequence). V dropped 0 bases and J dropped 7; count of bases not matched to a gene: 4. The CDR3 is 14 residues long. CDR3 sequence reads: CASSLAGDRLEAFF. The CDR3 DNA reads as TGTGCCAGCAGCTTAGCCGGGGACAGGCTTGAAGCTTTCTTT.

This clonotype was observed a handful of times. CDR3 nucleotide sequence: TGCAGTGCTTTCCCGGGGGCGGGAGGGCCAGATACGCAGTATTTT. The encoded protein is CSAFPGAGGPDTQYF. This chain links TRBV20-1 with TRBJ2-3; 9 bases fit TRBD2. With V trimmed by 5 bases and J by 4 bases, 10 bases remained unmatched. CDR1 and CDR2 from the germline V gene are DFQATT and SNEGSKA (reference sequence). This CDR3 contains 15 residues.

The chain has TRBV5-1 and TRBJ1-6; 8 nucleotides agree with TRBD1. V lost 0 bases and J lost 11; bases outside the gene matches: 13. The CDR3 is made up of 17 amino acids. In germline, CDR1 is SGHRS, CDR2 YFSETQ. The CDR3 nucleotides read TGCGCCAGCAGCTTGGAGGGCTTCGGGACAGGCGGCGCACCCCTCCACTTT. It specifies CASSLEGFGTGGAPLHF. The whole variable domain, filled in from reference TRBV5-1 and TRBJ1-6, reads KAGVTQTPRYLIKTRGQQVTLSCSPISGHRSVSWYQQTPGQGLQFLFEYFSETQRNKGNFPGRFSGRQFSNSRSEMNVSTLELGDSALYLCASSLEGFGTGGAPLHFGNGTRLTVT.

The table lists this clonotype with many counts. The rearrangement links TRBV2 to TRBJ2-4; D is ambiguous. This CDR3 has 12 residues. The germline CDR1 and CDR2 sequences are SNHLY and FYNNEI. Trimming left V 7 bases short and J 3 bases short, with 7 bases between. The CDR3 region has the DNA TGTGCCAGCAAGATCCTCAAAAACATTCAGTACTTC. Translating gives CASKILKNIQYF.

V usage is TRBV12-3 or TRBV12-4 and J usage is TRBJ2-7; D is possibly TRBD1 (6 bases). V lost 6 bases and J lost 0, with 12 bases in between. The CDR3 loop spans 14 amino acids. CDR3 DNA: TGTGCCAGCAGACCCGGGACAACCTCCTACGAGCAGTACTTC. This translates into CASRPGTTSYEQYF.

This clonotype has ten or more counts. The gene calls are TRBV20-1 and TRBJ2-3; TRBD2 matches at 11 bases. The junction had 7 bases not matched to a gene; V was cut back by 6 bases and J by 2 bases. The CDR3 consists of 15 residues. In germline, CDR1 is DFQATT, CDR2 SNEGSKA (reference sequence). Written as DNA, the CDR3 is TGCAGTGCCCCGGGACTAGCGGAACTCACAGATACGCAGTATTTT. The encoded protein is CSAPGLAELTDTQYF.

This clonotype has a count of ten or more. The chain is built from TRBV20-1 and TRBJ2-1, with D hard to call. There are 12 residues in the CDR3. Germline CDR1 DFQATT, CDR2 SNEGSKA (reference sequence). The V end was cut by 6 bases, the J end by 8 bases, with 14 bases between. The CDR3 DNA sequence: TGCAGTGCCGACTTAAGTGGCGATGAGCAGTTCTTC. Protein sequence: CSADLSGDEQFF.